The clone carrying this T cell receptor beta chain was counted many times. Its target is unknown. These data come from a study of regulatory T cells in long-lasting Graves disease. Study-level findings and limits: Since the sample size was small, accuracy may have been reduced. With persistent disease, TRBV28, TRBJ1-2 and TRBJ2-5 were the favored segments.

The time point was: newly diagnosed GD, antithyroid drugs for less than 3 months. PBMCs were the source of the RNA used for TCR sequencing. A volume of 9 to 9.5 milliliters of peripheral blood was collected in EDTA tubes. To make TCR beta libraries, researchers used iRepertoire HTBI primers and Arm-PCR of CDR3 regions. TCRdb re-derived calls from the multiplex PCR reads in MiXCR, one entry per CDR3 protein. The sample comprises around 330,000 distinct CDR3 sequences, about 18% of which are singletons, and more than 35% rests with the top ten. The germline V gene has CDR1 SNHLY and CDR2 FYNNEI. V lost 6 bases and J lost 2, with 14 bases in between. The CDR3 has 15 residues.

The clonotype was recovered from a female donor with Graves disease. The specimen comprised peripheral blood mononuclear cells (PBMCs), sampled at new diagnosis, from a patient treated with antithyroid drugs. The chain joins TRBV2 to TRBJ1-5; the D gene is possibly TRBD1 (6 bases). This CDR3 reads CASSPGGGGNQPQHF. The CDR3 region has the DNA TGTGCCAGCAGCCCTGGGGGCGGGGGCAATCAGCCCCAGCATTTT.